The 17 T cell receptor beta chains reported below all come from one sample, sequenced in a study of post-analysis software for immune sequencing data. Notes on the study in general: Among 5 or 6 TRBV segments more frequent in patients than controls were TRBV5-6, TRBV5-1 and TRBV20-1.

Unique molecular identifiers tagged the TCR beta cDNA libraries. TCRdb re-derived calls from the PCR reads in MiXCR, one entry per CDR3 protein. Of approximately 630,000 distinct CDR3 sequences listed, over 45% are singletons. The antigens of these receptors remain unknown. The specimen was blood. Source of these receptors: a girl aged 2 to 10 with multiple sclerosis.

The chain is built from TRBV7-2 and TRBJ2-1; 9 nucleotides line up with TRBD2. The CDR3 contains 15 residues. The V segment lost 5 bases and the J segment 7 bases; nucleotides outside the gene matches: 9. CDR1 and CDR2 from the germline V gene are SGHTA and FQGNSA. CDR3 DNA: TGTGCCAGCAGCGTTAGCGGGAGCGAGAGTAATGAGCAGTTCTTC. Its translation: CASSVSGSESNEQFF.

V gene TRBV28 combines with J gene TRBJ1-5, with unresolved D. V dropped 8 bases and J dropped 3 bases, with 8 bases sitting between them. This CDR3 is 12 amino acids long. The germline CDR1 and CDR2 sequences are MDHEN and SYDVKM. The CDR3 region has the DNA TGTGCCAGCTACTCCGCCAATCAGCCCCAGCATTTT. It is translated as CASYSANQPQHF.

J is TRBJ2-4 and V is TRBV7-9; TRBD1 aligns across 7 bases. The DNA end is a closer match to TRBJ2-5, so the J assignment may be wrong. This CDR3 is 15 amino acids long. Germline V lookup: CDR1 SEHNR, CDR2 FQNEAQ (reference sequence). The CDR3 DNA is TGTGCCAGCAGCTTAGCGCGGGCAGGGGGAGAGACCCAGTACTTC. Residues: CASSLARAGGETQYF.

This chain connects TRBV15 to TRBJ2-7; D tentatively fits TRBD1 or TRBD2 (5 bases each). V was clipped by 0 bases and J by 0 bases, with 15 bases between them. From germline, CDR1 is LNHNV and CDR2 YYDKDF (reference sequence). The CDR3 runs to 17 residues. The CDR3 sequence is CATSRDRPGALSYEQYF. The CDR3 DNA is TGTGCCACCAGCAGAGATCGTCCCGGGGCTCTCTCCTACGAGCAGTACTTC. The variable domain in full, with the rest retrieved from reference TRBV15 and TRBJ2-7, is DAMVIQNPRYQVTQFGKPVTLSCSQTLNHNVMYWYQQKSSQAPKLLFHYYDKDFNNEADTPDNFQSRRPNTSFCFLDIRSPGLGDTAMYLCATSRDRPGALSYEQYFGPGTRLTVT.

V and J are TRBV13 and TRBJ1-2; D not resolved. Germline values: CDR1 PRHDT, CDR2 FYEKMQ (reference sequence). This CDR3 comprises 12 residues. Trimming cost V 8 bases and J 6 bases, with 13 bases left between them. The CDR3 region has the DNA TGTGCCAGCTCCCCTCCCGGCGATGGCTACACCTTC. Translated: CASSPPGDGYTF.

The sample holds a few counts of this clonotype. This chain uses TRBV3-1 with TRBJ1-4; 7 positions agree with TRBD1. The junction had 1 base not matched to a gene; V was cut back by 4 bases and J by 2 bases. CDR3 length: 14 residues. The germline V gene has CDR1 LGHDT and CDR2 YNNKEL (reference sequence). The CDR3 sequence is CASSPTGTNEKLFF. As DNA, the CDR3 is TGTGCCAGCAGCCCGACAGGGACTAATGAAAAACTGTTTTTT.

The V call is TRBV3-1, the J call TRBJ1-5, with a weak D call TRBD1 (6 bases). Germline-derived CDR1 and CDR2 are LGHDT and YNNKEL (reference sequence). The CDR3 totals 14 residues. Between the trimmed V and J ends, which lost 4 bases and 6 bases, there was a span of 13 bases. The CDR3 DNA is TGTGCCAGCAGCCGGCAACCAGGGGTTCAGCCCCAGCATTTT. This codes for CASSRQPGVQPQHF.

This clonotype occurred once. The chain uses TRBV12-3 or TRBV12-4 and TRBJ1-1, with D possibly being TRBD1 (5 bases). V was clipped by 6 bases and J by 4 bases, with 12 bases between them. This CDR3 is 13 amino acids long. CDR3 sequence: CASRLGAATEAFF. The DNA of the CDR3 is TGTGCCAGCAGGCTTGGGGCAGCCACTGAAGCTTTCTTT.

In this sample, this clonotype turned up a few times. As DNA, the CDR3 is TGTGCCAGCAGCCAATCCCCCAGGGCAGAGTATTTT. It is translated as CASSQSPRAEYF. The chain carries TRBV16 and TRBJ2-3; weak D call: TRBD1 (5 bases). Germline assignment: CDR1 KGHSY and CDR2 FQNENV. The CDR3 runs 12 residues. V lost 0 bases, J lost 13 bases, and 11 bases lay in between.

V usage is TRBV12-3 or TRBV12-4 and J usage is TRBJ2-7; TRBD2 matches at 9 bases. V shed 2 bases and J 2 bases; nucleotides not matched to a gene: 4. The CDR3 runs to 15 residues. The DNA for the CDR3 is TGTGCCAGCAGTTTATTGCCTAGCGGGACCTACGAGCAGTACTTC. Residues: CASSLLPSGTYEQYF.

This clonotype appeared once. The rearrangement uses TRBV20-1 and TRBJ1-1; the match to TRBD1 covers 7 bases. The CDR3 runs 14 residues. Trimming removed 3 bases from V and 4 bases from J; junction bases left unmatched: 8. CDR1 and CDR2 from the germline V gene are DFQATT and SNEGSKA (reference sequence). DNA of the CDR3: TGCAGTGCTAGGGGCGACAGGGCTGGCACTGAAGCTTTCTTT. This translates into CSARGDRAGTEAFF.

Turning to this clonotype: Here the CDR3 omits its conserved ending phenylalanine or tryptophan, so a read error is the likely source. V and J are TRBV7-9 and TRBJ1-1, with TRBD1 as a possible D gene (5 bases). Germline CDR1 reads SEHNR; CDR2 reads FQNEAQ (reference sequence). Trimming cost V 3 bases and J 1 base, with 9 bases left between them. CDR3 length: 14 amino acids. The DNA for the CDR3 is TGTGCCAGCAGCTTTAATCAGGGGAACACTGAAGCTTTCTTG. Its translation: CASSFNQGNTEAFL.

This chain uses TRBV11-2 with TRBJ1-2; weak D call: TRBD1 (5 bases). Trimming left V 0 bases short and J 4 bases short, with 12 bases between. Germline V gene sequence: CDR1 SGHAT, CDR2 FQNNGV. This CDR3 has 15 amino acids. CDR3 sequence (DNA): TGTGCCAGCAGCTTAGACCACAGGTCGAGCTATGGCTACACCTTC. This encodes CASSLDHRSSYGYTF.

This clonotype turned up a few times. The CDR3 nucleotides read TGTGCCAGCAGCTTAGCCCTAACTAGAGAACGCACAGATACGCAGTATTTT. Encoded protein: CASSLALTRERTDTQYF. V is TRBV13 and J is TRBJ2-3; TRBD2 is a possible D gene (5 bases). Looked up from germline, CDR1 is PRHDT and CDR2 is FYEKMQ (reference sequence). The V end was cut by 1 base, the J end by 1 base, with 15 bases between. The CDR3 consists of 17 residues.

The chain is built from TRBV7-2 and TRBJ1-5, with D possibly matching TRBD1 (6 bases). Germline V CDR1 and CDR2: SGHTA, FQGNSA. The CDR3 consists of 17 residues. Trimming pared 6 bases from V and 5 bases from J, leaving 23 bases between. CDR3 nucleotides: TGTGCCAGCAGTCCCCAAGGGGGGGGATTCCCCGATCAGCCCCAGCATTTT. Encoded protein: CASSPQGGGFPDQPQHF.

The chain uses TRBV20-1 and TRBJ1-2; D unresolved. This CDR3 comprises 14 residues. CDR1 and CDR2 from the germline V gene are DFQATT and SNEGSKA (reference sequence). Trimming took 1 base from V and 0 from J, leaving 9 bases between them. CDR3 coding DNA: TGCAGTGCTAGAGTTACAGCTACTAACTATGGCTACACCTTC. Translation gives CSARVTATNYGYTF.

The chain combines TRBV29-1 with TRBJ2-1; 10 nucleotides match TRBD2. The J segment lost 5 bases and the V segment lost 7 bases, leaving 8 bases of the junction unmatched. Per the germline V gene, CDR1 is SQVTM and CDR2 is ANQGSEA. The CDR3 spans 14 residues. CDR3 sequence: CSASSGSINNEQFF. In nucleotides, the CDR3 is TGCAGCGCTTCTAGCGGGAGTATCAACAATGAGCAGTTCTTC.